These T cell receptor beta chains were read from a single sample in a study of cytomegalovirus exposure and HLA in healthy donors. Here immunoSEQ multiplex PCR was the method, and the copy in TCRdb shows in-frame clones only, minus some. The profile shows hundreds of thousands of clones, 77% of them singletons. Material: PBMCs. Receptors originate from a woman aged 60-70 years in good health and CMV-seropositive. Both conserved end residues are part of each CDR3. A D gene is named only where the DNA matches it firmly. Part of the rows lack a size; the others show once, few, many or a class for expanded clones.

V,D,J,size,CDR3,DNA
TRBV6-1,TRBD1,TRBJ2-7,-,CASSYGQASYEQYF,TGTGCCAGCAGCTACGGACAGGCCAGCTACGAGCAGTACTTC
TRBV6-1,TRBD1,TRBJ1-4,few,CASSGGQGSEKLFF,TGTGCCAGCAGTGGGGGACAGGGGAGTGAAAAACTGTTTTTT
TRBV5-4,TRBD2,TRBJ2-2,-,CASSPTTSGRIAGELFF,TGTGCCAGCAGCCCTACTACTAGCGGGAGGATCGCCGGGGAGCTGTTTTTT
TRBV30,-,TRBJ2-1,-,CAWSVVSGWNYNEQFF,TGTGCCTGGAGTGTGGTGTCAGGGTGGAATTACAATGAGCAGTTCTTC
TRBV7-2,TRBD2,TRBJ2-7,-,CASSRTSGSGSSYEQYF,TGTGCCAGCAGCCGGACTAGCGGGAGTGGGAGCTCCTACGAGCAGTACTTC
TRBV10-1,TRBD1,TRBJ1-4,once,CASSEDRGDEKLFF,TGCGCCAGCAGTGAAGACAGGGGTGATGAAAAACTGTTTTTT
TRBV5-1,TRBD2,TRBJ2-5,-,CASSKGGLAGVKTQYF,TGCGCCAGCAGCAAGGGGGGACTAGCGGGAGTGAAGACCCAGTACTTC
TRBV19,-,TRBJ1-1,-,CASSIVQRQAAFF,TGTGCCAGTAGTATTGTTCAACGACAGGCGGCTTTCTTT
TRBV7-2,TRBD2,TRBJ2-7,-,CASSLNSGGASYEQYF,TGTGCCAGCAGCTTAAATAGCGGGGGCGCATCCTACGAGCAGTACTTC
TRBV29-1,-,TRBJ1-1,-,CSVEGQHRVEAFF,TGCAGCGTTGAAGGCCAACACAGGGTCGAAGCTTTCTTT
TRBV5-1,TRBD2,TRBJ2-5,-,CASSSGRASGSETQYF,TGCGCCAGCAGCTCGGGACGGGCTAGCGGGAGCGAGACCCAGTACTTC
TRBV10-1,TRBD2,TRBJ2-1,-,CASSEPFTSGRRNEQFF,TGCGCCAGCAGTGAGCCCTTTACTAGCGGGAGAAGGAATGAGCAGTTCTTC
TRBV6-5,-,TRBJ1-2,-,CASRAPGGAGGYTF,TGTGCCAGCAGGGCCCCGGGGGGGGCAGGTGGCTACACCTTC
TRBV5-1,TRBD1,TRBJ1-1,few,CASSSGTGGSYTEAFF,TGCGCCAGCAGCTCCGGGACAGGGGGCAGTTATACTGAAGCTTTCTTT
TRBV9,-,TRBJ2-3,-,CASSGGGGLTTDTQYF,TGTGCCAGCAGCGGAGGTGGGGGACTTACCACAGATACGCAGTATTTT
TRBV7-3,TRBD1,TRBJ2-5,few,CASSLSSGQGKETQYF,TGTGCCAGCAGCTTAAGTTCGGGACAGGGGAAGGAGACCCAGTACTTC
TRBV30,-,TRBJ1-6,-,CAWSVWATPLHF,TGTGCCTGGAGTGTATGGGCAACACCCCTCCACTTT
TRBV19,TRBD1,TRBJ2-7,few,CASTKGAGTGTYEQYF,TGTGCCAGTACCAAAGGGGCCGGGACAGGGACCTACGAGCAGTACTTC
TRBV9,-,TRBJ2-5,-,CASSPGGTQYF,TGTGCCAGCAGCCCGGGTGGGACCCAGTACTTC
TRBV5-4,TRBD1,TRBJ1-2,-,CASSTGQGSYGYTF,TGTGCCAGCAGCACGGGACAGGGAAGCTATGGCTACACCTTC
TRBV19,-,TRBJ2-3,-,CASSMVRWADTQYF,TGTGCCAGTAGTATGGTCAGATGGGCTGATACGCAGTATTTT
TRBV27,TRBD1,TRBJ2-3,-,CASSLSFRTGTDTQYF,TGTGCCAGCAGTTTATCGTTTCGGACAGGGACAGATACGCAGTATTTT
TRBV2,-,TRBJ2-7,-,CASSEDNYEQYF,TGTGCCAGCAGTGAAGACAACTACGAGCAGTACTTC
TRBV2,-,TRBJ1-5,-,CASSERRGNNQPQHF,TGTGCCAGCAGTGAAAGGCGGGGCAACAATCAGCCCCAGCATTTT
TRBV27,-,TRBJ1-2,-,CASSARGPAYGYTF,TGTGCCAGCAGTGCGCGGGGCCCAGCATATGGCTACACCTTC